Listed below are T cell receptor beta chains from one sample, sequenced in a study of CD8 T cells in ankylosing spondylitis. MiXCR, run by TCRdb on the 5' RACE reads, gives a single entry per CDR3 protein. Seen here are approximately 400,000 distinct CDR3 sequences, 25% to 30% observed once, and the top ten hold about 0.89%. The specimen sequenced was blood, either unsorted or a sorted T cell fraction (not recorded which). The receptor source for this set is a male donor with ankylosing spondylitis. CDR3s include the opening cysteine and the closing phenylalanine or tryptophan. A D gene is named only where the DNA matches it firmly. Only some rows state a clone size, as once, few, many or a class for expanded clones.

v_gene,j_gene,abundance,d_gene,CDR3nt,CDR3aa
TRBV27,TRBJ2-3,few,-,TGTGCCAGCAGATCCCCTTTCACAGATACGCAGTATTTT,CASRSPFTDTQYF
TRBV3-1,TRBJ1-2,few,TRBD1,TGTGCCAGCAGCAGGGGAACGGCAGGGGGCTCCACTAACTATGGCTACACCTTC,CASSRGTAGGSTNYGYTF
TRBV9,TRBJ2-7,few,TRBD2,TGTGCCAGCAGCGTCTCTAGCGGGAGGGGAGTCGAGCAGTACTTC,CASSVSSGRGVEQYF
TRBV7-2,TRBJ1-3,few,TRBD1,TGTGCCAGCAGTAGAGGGACAGGGTCTGGAAACACCATATATTTT,CASSRGTGSGNTIYF
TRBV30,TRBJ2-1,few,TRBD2,TGTGCCTGCAGGAGGGGTAGCGGGAGCGGTGAGCAGTTCTTC,CACRRGSGSGEQFF
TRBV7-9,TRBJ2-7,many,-,TGTGCCAGCAGCCCGCAAAACGAGCAGTACTTC,CASSPQNEQYF
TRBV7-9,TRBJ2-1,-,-,TGTGCCAGCAGCCTAGCTTGGTCCTACAATGAGCAGTTCTTC,CASSLAWSYNEQFF
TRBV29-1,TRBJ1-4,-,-,TGCAGCGTCGGGTTGGCGACTAATGAAAAACTGTTTTTT,CSVGLATNEKLFF
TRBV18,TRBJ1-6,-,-,TGTGCCAGCTCACCACAACAGGGAGATAATTCACCCCTCCACTTT,CASSPQQGDNSPLHF
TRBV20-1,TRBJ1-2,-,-,TGCAGTGCAAGTGGGGGTATAGGTGGCTACACCTTC,CSASGGIGGYTF
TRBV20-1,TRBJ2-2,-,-,TGCAGTGCTACCCCGGTCGGAGGTGTTCGGGAGCTGTTTTTT,CSATPVGGVRELFF
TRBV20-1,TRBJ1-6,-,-,TGCAGTGCTAGACTGGGGATCTCCTATAATTCACCCCTCCACTTT,CSARLGISYNSPLHF
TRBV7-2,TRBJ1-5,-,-,TGTGCCAGCAGCCCCGACGTGGGTCATAGCAATCAGCCCCAGCATTTT,CASSPDVGHSNQPQHF
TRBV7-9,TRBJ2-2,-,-,TGTGCCAGCAGCCTAAAACAGGGAACGAACACCGGGGAGCTGTTTTTT,CASSLKQGTNTGELFF
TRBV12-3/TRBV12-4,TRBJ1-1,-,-,TGTGCCAGCACCCCAGGGAGCACTGAAGCTTTCTTT,CASTPGSTEAFF
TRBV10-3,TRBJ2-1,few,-,TGTGCCATCAGCCTAGGGGGTGAGCAGTTCTTC,CAISLGGEQFF
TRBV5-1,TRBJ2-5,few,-,TGCGCCAGCAGCTTGGCGACGGCCCCCAGGGAGACCCAGTACTTC,CASSLATAPRETQYF
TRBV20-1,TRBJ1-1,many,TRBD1,TGCAGTGCTAGTAAGCCAGGGGGCGCGGGGTACACTGAAGCTTTCTTT,CSASKPGGAGYTEAFF
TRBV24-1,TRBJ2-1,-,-,TGTGCCACCAGTGATTCCGTTTCTGCCAGCTCCTACAATGAGCAGTTCTTC,CATSDSVSASSYNEQFF
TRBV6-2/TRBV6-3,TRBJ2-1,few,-,TGTGCCAGCAGTTTATATATAATGGGGATGAATGAGCAGTTCTTC,CASSLYIMGMNEQFF
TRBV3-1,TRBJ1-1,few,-,TGTGCCAGCAGCCCCCGTGGCAGAGCGGCTTGGGCTTTCTTT,CASSPRGRAAWAFF
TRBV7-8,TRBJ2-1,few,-,TGTGCCAGCAGCTTAGGGAAGGGGCGGAATGAGCAGTTCTTC,CASSLGKGRNEQFF
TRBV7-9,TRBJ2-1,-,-,TGTGCCAGCAGCTGGGACAATTCCTACAATGAGCAGTCCTTC,CASSWDNSYNEQSF
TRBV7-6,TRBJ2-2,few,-,TGTGCCAGCACCGTTTTCGGGCCGGCGAACACCGGGGAGCTGTTTTTT,CASTVFGPANTGELFF
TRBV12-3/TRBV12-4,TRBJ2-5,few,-,TGTGCCAGCAGTCCTGCGGGACAGACCCTCCAAGAGACCCAGTACTTC,CASSPAGQTLQETQYF
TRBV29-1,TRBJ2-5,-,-,TGCAGCGTTGAAGGTACCGGGACGCGCCAAGAGACCCAGTACTTC,CSVEGTGTRQETQYF
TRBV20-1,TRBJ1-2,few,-,TGCAGTGCTGGTTTGCCAGGGGATGGCTATGGCTACACCTTC,CSAGLPGDGYGYTF
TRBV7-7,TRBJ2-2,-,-,TGTGCCAGCAGCTCACACCCTGCGAACACCGGGGAGCTGTTTTTT,CASSSHPANTGELFF
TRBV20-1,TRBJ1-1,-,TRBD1,TGCAGTGCTATACAGGGGGCGGCTTCGTTAACTGAAGCTTTCTTT,CSAIQGAASLTEAFF
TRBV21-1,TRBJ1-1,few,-,TGTGCCAGCAGCCTAAGGGGGAGGGGAGATACTGAAGCTTTCTTT,CASSLRGRGDTEAFF
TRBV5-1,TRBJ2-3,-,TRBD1,TGCGCCAGCAGCTGGACAGGACATTTCACAGATACGCAGTATTTT,CASSWTGHFTDTQYF
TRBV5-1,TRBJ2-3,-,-,TGCGCCAGCAGCCGACTTTATAGAGATACGCAGTATTTT,CASSRLYRDTQYF
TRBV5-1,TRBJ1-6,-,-,TGCGCCAGCAGCCCCCCGGGACTGGAAGGGTCACCCCTCCACTTT,CASSPPGLEGSPLHF
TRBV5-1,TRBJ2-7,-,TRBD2,TGCGCCAGCAGCCGGGGACTAGCGGGAGGAGGCGAGCAGTACTTC,CASSRGLAGGGEQYF
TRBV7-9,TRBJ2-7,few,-,TGTGCCAGCAGCTTCGGCGTTTACGAGCAGTACTTC,CASSFGVYEQYF
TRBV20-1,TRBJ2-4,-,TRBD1,TGCAGTGCTACCGACAGGGGGCACAGAGCCAAAAACATTCAGTACTTC,CSATDRGHRAKNIQYF
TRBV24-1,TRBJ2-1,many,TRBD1,TGTGCCACCAGTGATTTCGGACAGGGGGCCGGAAATGAGCAGTTCTTC,CATSDFGQGAGNEQFF
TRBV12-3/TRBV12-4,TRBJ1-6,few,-,TGTGCCAGCAGTCCCTGGGACGCAGGACCCCTCCACTTT,CASSPWDAGPLHF
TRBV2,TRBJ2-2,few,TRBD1,TGTGCCAGCAGTGAATACGGACAGGGGATCACCGGGGAGCTGTTTTTT,CASSEYGQGITGELFF
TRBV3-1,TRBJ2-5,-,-,TGTGCCAGCAGCCCCTCTAGGCAGGGCCAAGAGACCCAGTACTTC,CASSPSRQGQETQYF
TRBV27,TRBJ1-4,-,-,TGTGCCAGCAGCCCGGGACACCTCCAAGAAAAACTGTTTTTT,CASSPGHLQEKLFF
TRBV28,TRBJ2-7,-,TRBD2,TGTGCCAGCAGACCCGGGACTAGCGGGATGGAGCAGTACTTC,CASRPGTSGMEQYF
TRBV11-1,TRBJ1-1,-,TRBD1,TGTGCCAGCCAAAATATTACCCCAAGACAGGGGGCCTGGGACACTGAAGCTTTCTTT,CASQNITPRQGAWDTEAFF
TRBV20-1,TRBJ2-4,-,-,TGCAGTGCCCCTGGCGGCTTTGGCAAAAACATTCAGTACTTC,CSAPGGFGKNIQYF
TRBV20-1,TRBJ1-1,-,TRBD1,TGCAGTGCTAGAAGGACAGGGCGGGACCACACTGAAGCTTTCTTT,CSARRTGRDHTEAFF